This T cell receptor (beta chain) was captured by sequencing in a study of T cells in localized non-small cell lung cancer. Whole-study results and caveats: Compared with tumor, uninvolved adjacent lung displayed greater T cell clonality, ranking highest overall. Only one tumor region went through sequencing, so heterogeneity may still be there. Median detection of top 100 tumor clones in adjacent lung was about 60 clones. Higher adjacent-lung clonality was associated with shorter survival.

Trimming took off 5 bases at V and 3 bases at J, with 11 bases between the two ends. CDR1 is SGHTA and CDR2 is FQGNSA in the germline V gene. The CDR3 spans 14 residues. The table came from immunoSEQ multiplex PCR; TCRdb's copy has only in-frame clones and leaves some out. The sample lists roughly 16,000 clones, 75% to 90% occurring once. A note on this clone: Its matching antigen is unknown.

The J gene is TRBJ2-1, the V gene TRBV7-2; maybe TRBD1 (6 bases). Sequencing was performed on peripheral blood, taken before any cancer treatment. The TCR originated in a woman aged 40-69 years with stage I lung adenocarcinoma. CDR3 loop: CASSGTGYYNEQFF. The CDR3 nucleotides are TGTGCCAGCAGCGGAACAGGGTACTACAATGAGCAGTTCTTC.